This is a list of T cell receptor beta chains from one sample in a study of beta chain features in type 1 diabetes. This table comes from immunoSEQ multiplex PCR, and its TCRdb copy is limited to in-frame clones, with some not included. The sample records about 390,000 clones, around 10% being singletons. The specimen was central memory CD4+ T cells from blood. The source is a man under 40 with type 1 diabetes. Each CDR3 is given with its conserved first and last residue. A D gene is named only where the DNA matches it firmly. Some rows mark clone size as missing; the rest say once, few, many or name a class of expanded clone.

TRBD2,TRBJ2-1,TRBV7-2,NA,TGTGCCAGCAGCTTTGGAGCCGGACTAGCGGTCTCCCACAATGAGCAGTTCTTC,CASSFGAGLAVSHNEQFF
NA,TRBJ2-7,TRBV29-1,NA,TGCAGCGTTGAAGGGCCAGTCTACGAGCAGTACTTC,CSVEGPVYEQYF
TRBD1,TRBJ1-4,TRBV28,NA,TGTGCCAAGCAACAGGGGGTTGGGGCAACTAATGAAAAACTGTTTTTT,CAKQQGVGATNEKLFF
NA,TRBJ2-2,TRBV6-5,NA,TGTGCCATCAGCCGGGACAAGACTTACACCGGGGAGCTGTTTTTT,CAISRDKTYTGELFF
NA,TRBJ2-1,TRBV28,few,TGTGCCAGCAGAAAGAGGGTCTACTACAATGAGCAGTTCTTC,CASRKRVYYNEQFF
NA,TRBJ2-3,TRBV5-4,NA,TGTGCCAGCAGCTTGGCCCGGACGCTAGGGGTCACAGATACGCAGTATTTT,CASSLARTLGVTDTQYF
NA,TRBJ2-1,TRBV6-1,NA,TGTGCCAGCCGCGAACAATCCTACAATGAGCAGTTCTTC,CASREQSYNEQFF
NA,TRBJ2-7,TRBV7-2,few,TGTGCCAGCAGCTCGGGTAACATGTACGAGCAGTACTTC,CASSSGNMYEQYF
NA,TRBJ1-2,TRBV7-9,NA,TGTGCCAGCAGCTTAGACGGAAACTATGGCTACACCTTC,CASSLDGNYGYTF
TRBD2,TRBJ2-1,TRBV25-1,NA,TGTGCCAGCAGCCCCCGGGGAGGGAGTCTCTACAATGAGCAGTTCTTC,CASSPRGGSLYNEQFF
NA,TRBJ2-7,TRBV28,few,TGTGCCAGCAGGGCTCCGATTCAATACGAGCAGTACTTC,CASRAPIQYEQYF
NA,TRBJ2-1,TRBV4-1,NA,TGCGCCAGCAGCCAAATGTTAGCAGCAGGGAAGAATGAGCAGTTCTTC,CASSQMLAAGKNEQFF
TRBD2,TRBJ2-7,TRBV5-1,NA,TGCGCCAGCAGCCAAGGTCTAGCGGGAGTGGACGAGCAGTACTTC,CASSQGLAGVDEQYF
NA,TRBJ2-7,TRBV4-3,few,TGCGCCAGCAGCCAAGTGCGGGGTCTCTCCTACGAGCAGTACTTC,CASSQVRGLSYEQYF
TRBD1,TRBJ1-1,TRBV18,many,TGTGCCAGCTCACCTACAGGGGGATCCACTGAAGCTTTCTTT,CASSPTGGSTEAFF
TRBD2,TRBJ2-3,TRBV5-1,few,TGCGCCAGCAGCTCCAGTATCTTAGCGGGTCCAGATACGCAGTATTTT,CASSSSILAGPDTQYF
TRBD2,TRBJ2-1,TRBV4-1,NA,TGCGCCAGCAACGACCCCCCGTTGCGGGAGAGAGCGAACAATGAGCAGTTCTTC,CASNDPPLRERANNEQFF
NA,TRBJ2-5,TRBV6-5,few,TGTGCCAGCAGTACCTACGAAAAATCAAAAGAGACCCAGTACTTC,CASSTYEKSKETQYF
NA,TRBJ1-5,TRBV6-1,many,TGTGCCAGCAGTGAAGATAATCAGCCCCAGCATTTT,CASSEDNQPQHF
TRBD1,TRBJ1-6,TRBV27,few,TGTGCCAGCAGTCCCGCCGGCCAGACAGGGAAGGATTCACCCCTCCACTTT,CASSPAGQTGKDSPLHF
TRBD2,TRBJ2-1,TRBV6-1,NA,TGTGCCAGCAGTGAAGAGCGGGGGTGGAATGAGCAGTTCTTC,CASSEERGWNEQFF
NA,TRBJ2-7,TRBV28,few,TGTGCCAGTAAAAGGACAGAGCTCTACGAGCAGTACTTC,CASKRTELYEQYF